This paragraph reports one TCR beta chain. Its antigen is not identified. This record comes from a study of post-analysis software for immune sequencing data. On the study more broadly: The cohort encompassed relapsing-remitting, secondary progressive and progressive-relapsing multiple sclerosis disease courses.

TCR beta cDNA libraries included unique molecular identifiers. In TCRdb, the PCR reads were re-called with MiXCR into one record per CDR3 protein. The profile shows approximately 350,000 distinct CDR3 sequences, less than 40% of them singletons. The CDR3 contains 15 residues. Per germline, CDR1 SGDLS and CDR2 YYNGEE. The V end was cut by 4 bases, the J end by 10 bases, with 23 bases between. Points from the study as a whole: Roughly five TRBV segments were significantly more frequent in patients than in controls. TRBV5-6, TRBV5-1 and TRBV20-1 were among these segments. Diversity measured as normalized Chao1 was significantly lower in multiple sclerosis patients than in controls.

The genes are TRBV9 and TRBJ1-1; perhaps TRBD1 as D (5 bases). Sequencing was carried out using blood. This TCR derives from a girl under 18 with multiple sclerosis. The CDR3 DNA is TGTGCCAGCAGCCCCGGGCCTGACAGTGGTGTTCGAGCTTTCTTT. It specifies CASSPGPDSGVRAFF.